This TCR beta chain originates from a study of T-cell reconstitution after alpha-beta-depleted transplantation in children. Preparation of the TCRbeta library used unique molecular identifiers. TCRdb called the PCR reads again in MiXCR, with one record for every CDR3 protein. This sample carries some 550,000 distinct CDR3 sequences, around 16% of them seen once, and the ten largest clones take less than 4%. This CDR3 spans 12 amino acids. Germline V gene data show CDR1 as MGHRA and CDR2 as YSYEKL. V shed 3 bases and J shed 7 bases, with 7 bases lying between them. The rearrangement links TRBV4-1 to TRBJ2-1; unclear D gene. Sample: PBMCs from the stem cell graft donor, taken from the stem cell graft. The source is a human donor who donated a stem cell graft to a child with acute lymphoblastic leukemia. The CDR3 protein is CASSHDGNEQFF. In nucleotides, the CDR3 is TGCGCCAGCAGCCACGACGGTAATGAGCAGTTCTTC.